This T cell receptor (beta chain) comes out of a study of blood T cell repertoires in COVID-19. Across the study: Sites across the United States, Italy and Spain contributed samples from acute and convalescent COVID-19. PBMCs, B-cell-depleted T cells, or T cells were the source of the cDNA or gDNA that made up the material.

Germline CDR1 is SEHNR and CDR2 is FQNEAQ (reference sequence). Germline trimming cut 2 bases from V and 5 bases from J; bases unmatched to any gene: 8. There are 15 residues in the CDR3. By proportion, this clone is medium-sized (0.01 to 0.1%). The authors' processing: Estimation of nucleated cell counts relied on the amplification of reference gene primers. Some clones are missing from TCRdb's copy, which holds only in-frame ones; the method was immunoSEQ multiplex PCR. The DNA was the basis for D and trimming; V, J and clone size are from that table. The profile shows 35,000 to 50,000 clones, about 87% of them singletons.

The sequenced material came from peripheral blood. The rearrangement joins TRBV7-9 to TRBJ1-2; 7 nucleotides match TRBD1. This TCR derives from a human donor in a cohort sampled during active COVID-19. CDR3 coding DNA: TGTGCCAGCAGCTTATACCCGGGACAGTATTATGGCTACACCTTC. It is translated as CASSLYPGQYYGYTF.